Listed here is a single T cell receptor (beta chain). Antigen: not known. This sample is drawn from a study of PD-1 blockade in mismatch repair-deficient tumors. Background on the study: Patients had around 11 mismatch repair-deficient cancer types and were previously treated and progressing.

Study-wide results and caveats: Rapid post-treatment expansion, then contraction, generally preceding radiologic response, marked tumor-resident clones.

Sequencing was performed with immunoSEQ multiplex PCR; in TCRdb, only in-frame clones are kept and a portion is missing. This table has 130,000 or so clones, roughly nine tenths appearing once. The CDR3 is made up of 12 amino acids. Trimming removed 3 bases from V and 6 bases from J, with 6 bases in between. Germline values: CDR1 LGHNA, CDR2 YSLEER. Source: peripheral blood, taken 44 weeks after starting pembrolizumab. The TCR originated in an adult with mismatch repair-deficient cancer. The V and J genes are TRBV4-3 and TRBJ2-1; D might be TRBD1 (6 bases). This CDR3 is CASSQDSNEQFF. DNA for the CDR3: TGCGCCAGCAGCCAGGACAGCAATGAGCAGTTCTTC.